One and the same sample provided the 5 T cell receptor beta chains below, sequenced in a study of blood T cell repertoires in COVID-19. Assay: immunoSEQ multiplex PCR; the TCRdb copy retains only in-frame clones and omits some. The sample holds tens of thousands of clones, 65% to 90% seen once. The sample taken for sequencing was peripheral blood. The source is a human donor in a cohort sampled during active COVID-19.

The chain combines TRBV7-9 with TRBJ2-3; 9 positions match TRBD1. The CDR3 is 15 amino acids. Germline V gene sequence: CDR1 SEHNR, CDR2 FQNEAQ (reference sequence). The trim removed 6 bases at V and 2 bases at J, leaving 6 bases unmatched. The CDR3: CASRKQGAPTDTQYF. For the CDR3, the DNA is TGTGCCAGCAGAAAACAGGGGGCGCCCACAGATACGCAGTATTTT. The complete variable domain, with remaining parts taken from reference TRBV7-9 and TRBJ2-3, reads DTGVSQNPRHKITKRGQNVTFRCDPISEHNRLYWYRQTLGQGPEFLTYFQNEAQLEKSRLLSDRFSAERPKGSFSTLEIQRTEQGDSAMYLCASRKQGAPTDTQYFGPGTRLTVL.

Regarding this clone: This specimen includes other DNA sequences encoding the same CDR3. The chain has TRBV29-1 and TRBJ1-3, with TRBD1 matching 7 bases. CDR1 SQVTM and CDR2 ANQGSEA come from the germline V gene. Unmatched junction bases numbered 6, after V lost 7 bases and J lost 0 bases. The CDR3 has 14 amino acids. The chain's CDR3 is CSARDSLSGNTIYF. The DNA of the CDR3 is TGCAGCGCCCGGGACAGCCTCTCTGGAAACACCATATATTTT. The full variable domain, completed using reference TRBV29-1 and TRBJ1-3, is SAVISQKPSRDICQRGTSLTIQCQVDSQVTMMFWYRQQPGQSLTLIATANQGSEATYESGFVIDKFPISRPNLTFSTLTVSNMSPEDSSIYLCSARDSLSGNTIYFGEGSWLTVV.

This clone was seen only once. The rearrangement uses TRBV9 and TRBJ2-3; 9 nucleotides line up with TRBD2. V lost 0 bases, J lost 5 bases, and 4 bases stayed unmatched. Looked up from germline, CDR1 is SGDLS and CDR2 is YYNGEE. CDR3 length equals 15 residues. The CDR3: CASSVDGGGVDTQYF. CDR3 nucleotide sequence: TGTGCCAGCAGCGTAGACGGCGGGGGGGTAGATACGCAGTATTTT.

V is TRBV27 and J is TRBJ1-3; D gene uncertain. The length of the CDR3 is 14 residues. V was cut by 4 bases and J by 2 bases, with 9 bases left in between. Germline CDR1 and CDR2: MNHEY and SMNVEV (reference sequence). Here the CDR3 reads CASSSAGTGNTIYF. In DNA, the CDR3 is TGTGCCAGCAGTTCCGCGGGGACTGGAAACACCATATATTTT.

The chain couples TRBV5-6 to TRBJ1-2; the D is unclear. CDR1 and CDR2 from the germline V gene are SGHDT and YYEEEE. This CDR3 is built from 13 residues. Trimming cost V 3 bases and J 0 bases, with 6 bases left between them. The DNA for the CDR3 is TGTGCCAGCAGCTCACAGACTAACTATGGCTACACCTTC. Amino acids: CASSSQTNYGYTF.